This TCR beta chain was captured in a study of blood T cell repertoires in COVID-19. The CDR3 runs 13 residues. Germline V gene sequence: CDR1 SGHAT, CDR2 FQDESV (reference sequence). Germline trimming cut 5 bases from V and 4 bases from J; bases unmatched to any gene: 2. The method was immunoSEQ multiplex PCR; TCRdb's version includes in-frame clones alone and lacks a portion of them. The table has more than 200,000 clones, around 83% seen once; the top ten hold roughly 7.8%. This clone was recorded a few times. The chain is built from TRBV11-1 and TRBJ1-2; TRBD1 agrees at 9 bases. The receptor was derived from a man aged 35-49 years with active or convalescent COVID-19. The sample consisted of peripheral blood. In nucleotides, the CDR3 is TGTGCCAGCAGCGCGACAGGGGGCTATGGCTACACCTTC. Translation gives CASSATGGYGYTF.